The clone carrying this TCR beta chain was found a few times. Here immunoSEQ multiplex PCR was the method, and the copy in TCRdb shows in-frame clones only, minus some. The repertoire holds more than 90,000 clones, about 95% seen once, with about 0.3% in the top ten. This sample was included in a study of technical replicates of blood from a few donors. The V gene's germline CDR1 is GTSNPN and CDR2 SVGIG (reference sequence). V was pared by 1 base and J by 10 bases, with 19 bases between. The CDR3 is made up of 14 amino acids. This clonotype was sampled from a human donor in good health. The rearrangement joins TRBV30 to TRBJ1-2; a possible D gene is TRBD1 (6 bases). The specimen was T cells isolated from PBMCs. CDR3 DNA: TGTGCCTGGAGTGGACTTACCGGGACACCAACCTACACCTTC. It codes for CAWSGLTGTPTYTF.